The 9 T cell receptor beta chains given below trace back to one sample, sequenced in a study of blood T cell repertoires in COVID-19. TCRdb's copy holds only in-frame clones and misses some; the assay was immunoSEQ multiplex PCR. The sample consists of about 150,000 clones, less than 90% of them appearing once. Sequencing used peripheral blood. These receptors were collected from a man aged 25-45 years with COVID-19, enrolled during active disease.

The chain uses TRBV2 and TRBJ2-2; 7 nucleotides agree with TRBD1. The V gene's germline CDR1 is SNHLY and CDR2 FYNNEI. V gave up 0 bases and J gave up 6 bases; unmatched junction bases: 7. CDR3 length: 16 residues. The CDR3 nucleotides are TGTGCCAGCAGTGAAGCAGGGGGCAACGGTGCCGGGGAGCTGTTTTTT. Protein sequence: CASSEAGGNGAGELFF.

The V and J genes are TRBV28 and TRBJ1-2; 10 bases fit TRBD1. Germline CDR1 reads MDHEN; CDR2 reads SYDVKM. The junction had 4 bases not matched to a gene; V was cut back by 4 bases and J by 2 bases. The CDR3 totals 15 residues. The CDR3 sequence is CASSSAGQGNYGYTF. As DNA, the CDR3 is TGTGCCAGCAGTTCGGCGGGACAGGGGAACTATGGCTACACCTTC.

This chain connects TRBV27 to TRBJ2-1, with TRBD1 as a possible D gene (5 bases). Looked up from germline, CDR1 is MNHEY and CDR2 is SMNVEV (reference sequence). The CDR3 contains 15 residues. V was trimmed by 6 bases and J by 9 bases, leaving 21 bases between them. CDR3 sequence (DNA): TGTGCCAGCAGGATTGGGGCAGAAACTAAGTTTGAGCAGTTCTTC. Its translation: CASRIGAETKFEQFF.

The chain recombines TRBV4-1 with TRBJ2-2; D not resolved. Germline V gene data show CDR1 as MGHRA and CDR2 as YSYEKL. With 4 bases removed from V and 1 base from J, the gap between germline ends came to 4 bases. The CDR3 is 13 residues long. The CDR3 DNA sequence: TGCGCCAGCAGCCCAGTGAACACCGGGGAGCTGTTTTTT. Translation gives CASSPVNTGELFF.

This clone has just one count. This rearrangement joins TRBV19 to TRBJ1-5; unclear D gene. Germline V gene lookup returns CDR1 LNHDA and CDR2 SQIVND (reference sequence). The CDR3 sequence is 14 residues long. Trimming shortened V by 7 bases and J by 6 bases, and 16 bases separated the two germline ends. CDR3 nucleotide sequence: TGTGCCAGTACTCCCGGAGGGCGGCGTCAGCCCCAGCATTTT. Encoded protein: CASTPGGRRQPQHF.

The genes are TRBV11-2 and TRBJ2-1, with 7 bases identical to TRBD2. The CDR3 contains 14 residues. V dropped 2 bases and J dropped 8; count of bases not matched to a gene: 6. The germline gives CDR1 SGHAT, CDR2 FQNNGV. CDR3 coding DNA: TGTGCCAGCAGCTTAACGGGGGGAGGGGATGAGCAGTTCTTC. It yields the protein CASSLTGGGDEQFF.

The chain combines TRBV27 with TRBJ1-3; 8 bases are shared with TRBD1. Per germline, CDR1 MNHEY and CDR2 SMNVEV (reference sequence). V shed 3 bases, J shed 1 base, and the junction held 5 bases outside the gene matches. This CDR3 region has 16 residues. The CDR3: CASSFSGGASGNTIYF. The CDR3 bases are TGTGCCAGCAGTTTTTCAGGGGGCGCTTCTGGAAACACCATATATTTT.

The chain carries TRBV27 and TRBJ2-5, with D unresolved. Trimming took 2 bases from V and 5 from J, leaving 9 bases between them. This CDR3 contains 13 residues. Germline values: CDR1 MNHEY, CDR2 SMNVEV (reference sequence). The DNA for the CDR3 is TGTGCCAGCAGTTTAATAGGAGAGGAGACCCAGTACTTC. Protein product: CASSLIGEETQYF.

This rearrangement joins TRBV28 to TRBJ2-3; no definite D call. The ends were cut back, 6 bases at V and 6 bases at J, with 16 bases in the middle. The germline gives CDR1 MDHEN, CDR2 SYDVKM. This CDR3 region has 14 residues. The CDR3 region is CASSQPARWDTQYF. The CDR3, as DNA: TGTGCCAGCAGCCAACCCGCGAGGTGGGATACGCAGTATTTT.